Listed below are T cell receptor beta chains from one sample, sequenced in a study of T-cell reconstitution after alpha-beta-depleted transplantation in children. TCRdb reprocessed the PCR reads via MiXCR and lists one record per CDR3 protein. The sample carries fewer than 550,000 distinct CDR3 sequences, roughly a tenth recorded once. The specimen was PBMCs from the stem cell graft donor, collected from the stem cell graft. Receptors were obtained from a human donor who donated a stem cell graft to a child with acute myeloid leukemia. The CDR3 runs from the conserved cysteine through the conserved F or W. D genes are given only for firm matches. Some rows mark clone size as missing; the rest say once, few, many or name a class of expanded clone.

j_call clone_size v_call d_call cdr3_nt cdr3_aa
TRBJ2-1 few TRBV20-1 NA TGCAGTGCGGGCCGGGAGGAGCAGTTCTTC CSAGREEQFF
TRBJ1-2 few TRBV4-1 TRBD1 TGCGCCAGCAGCCAATTCCTGGGGCAGGGGGGCTATGGCTACACCTTC CASSQFLGQGGYGYTF
TRBJ1-1 NA TRBV29-1 NA TGCAGCGTTGTACCTAAAAGTAGGGGTTGGCGGACTGAAGCTTTCTTT CSVVPKSRGWRTEAFF
TRBJ1-2 NA TRBV6-1 TRBD1 TGTGCCAGCAGAAAACCGGGACAGAACTATGGCTACACCTTC CASRKPGQNYGYTF
TRBJ1-5 NA TRBV12-3/TRBV12-4 NA TGTGCCAGCAGTTTAGCAGCCGGAAACAATCAGCCCCAGCATTTT CASSLAAGNNQPQHF
TRBJ1-6 NA TRBV20-1 NA TGCAGTGCTAGAGTTCTTCAGGGGCTCGCTTCACCCCTCCACTTT CSARVLQGLASPLHF
TRBJ2-3 many TRBV4-1 TRBD1 TGCGCCAGCAGCCAAGCGTTCGGACAGGGGGCATGGGATACGCAGTATTTT CASSQAFGQGAWDTQYF
TRBJ1-2 NA TRBV14 NA TGTGCCAGCAGCCAAGAACCCGCTTGGACAGTAAACTATGGCTACACCTTC CASSQEPAWTVNYGYTF
TRBJ1-6 few TRBV20-1 NA TGCAGTGCTAGAGATGACTTGAATTCACCCCTCCACTTT CSARDDLNSPLHF
TRBJ2-3 few TRBV27 NA TGTGCCAGCAGTTTAGGGGGGTTGAATACGCAGTATTTT CASSLGGLNTQYF
TRBJ2-2 NA TRBV27 NA TGTGCCAGCAGTCCCATTGGGGGCTGGAACACCGGGGAGCTGTTTTTT CASSPIGGWNTGELFF
TRBJ2-7 few TRBV4-1 TRBD2 TGCGCCAGCAGCCCCGAAACAGCGGGAGTGTACGAGCAGTACTTC CASSPETAGVYEQYF
TRBJ1-2 NA TRBV18 NA TGTGCCAGCTCTGCCAGCTCAGAAACCAACTATGGCTACACCTTC CASSASSETNYGYTF
TRBJ2-5 few TRBV5-1 NA TGCGCCAGCAGCTTTTTGAATCCAAACCAAGAGACCCAGTACTTC CASSFLNPNQETQYF
TRBJ2-1 NA TRBV11-1 TRBD2 TGTGCCAGCAGCATGACTAGCGGGGGGCCGAGCTCCTACAATGAGCAGTTCTTC CASSMTSGGPSSYNEQFF
TRBJ2-5 few TRBV10-3 NA TGTGCCATCAGGGACAGTAACCAAGAGACCCAGTACTTC CAIRDSNQETQYF
TRBJ2-5 many TRBV20-1 NA TGCAGTGCTCCAAGAGGTGGCGAGACCCAGTACTTC CSAPRGGETQYF
TRBJ2-5 few TRBV6-6 NA TGTGCCACCTCACTATCGGCCTGGGAGACCCAGTACTTC CATSLSAWETQYF
TRBJ2-7 few TRBV25-1 TRBD1 TGTGCCAGCAGTGACGCAGGGGGCGACGAGCAGTACTTC CASSDAGGDEQYF
TRBJ2-7 many TRBV9 NA TGTGCCAGCAGCGTAGGTTTAGCGGCCACCTACGAGCAGTACTTC CASSVGLAATYEQYF
TRBJ1-2 few TRBV21-1 NA TGTGCCAGCAGCAGGGGCTATATGATTCGTAACTATGGCTACACCTTC CASSRGYMIRNYGYTF
TRBJ2-5 many TRBV12-3/TRBV12-4 TRBD2 TGTGCCAGCAGTTTAGGGGGCCTAGCGGGAGCTCGGGAGACCCAGTACTTC CASSLGGLAGARETQYF
TRBJ2-5 NA TRBV7-9 NA TGTGCCAGCAGCTTTGGTTGGCGCACGGAGACCCAGTACTTC CASSFGWRTETQYF